The 9 T cell receptor beta chains given below trace back to one sample, sequenced in a study of blood T cell repertoires in COVID-19. TCRdb's table, derived via immunoSEQ multiplex PCR, lists solely in-frame clones and lacks some. Of 150,000 to 250,000 clones listed, roughly 87% are singletons. The sample consisted of PBMCs or T cells enriched from blood (not recorded which). The receptors here all came from a woman aged 25 to 39 who had recovered from COVID-19.

The gene calls are TRBV18 and TRBJ1-2, with TRBD1 matching over 10 bases. The ends lost 4 bases at V and 4 bases at J; junction bases unmatched: 15. The CDR3 is made up of 18 amino acids. CDR1 and CDR2 from the germline V gene are KGHSH and LQKENI. The CDR3 DNA is TGTGCCAGCTCACTCGACAGGGGGCGAGTTTCACTATCCTATGGCTACACCTTC. It yields the protein CASSLDRGRVSLSYGYTF.

Only one count was recorded for this clone. The genes are TRBV7-8 and TRBJ1-3, with 8 bases identical to TRBD1. V dropped 3 bases and J dropped 5; count of bases not matched to a gene: 6. The CDR3 totals 15 residues. The V gene's germline CDR1 is SGHVS and CDR2 FQNEAQ. CDR3 residues: CASSFGQGFRNTIYF. CDR3 bases: TGTGCCAGCAGCTTTGGACAGGGATTTAGAAACACCATATATTTT.

Only one count was recorded for this clone. The V gene is TRBV9, the J gene TRBJ2-3; TRBD1 matches at 7 bases. Looked up from germline, CDR1 is SGDLS and CDR2 is YYNGEE. The CDR3 is made up of 17 amino acids. J gave up 4 bases and V 3 bases, and 14 bases lay outside the gene matches. For the CDR3, the DNA is TGTGCCAGCAGCGCCCCCCGACAGGGAGTCACCCCAGATACGCAGTATTTT. This sequence encodes CASSAPRQGVTPDTQYF.

The chain joins TRBV7-9 to TRBJ2-5, with D possibly TRBD1 on 6 matching bases. The CDR3 loop spans 15 amino acids. CDR1 SEHNR and CDR2 FQNEAQ come from the germline V gene (reference sequence). V was clipped by 5 bases and J by 5 bases, with 18 bases between them. DNA of the CDR3: TGTGCCAGCAGCCGCCCATACAGGGCACCCGAGACCCAGTACTTC. This translates into CASSRPYRAPETQYF.

The chain employs TRBV27 and TRBJ1-2, with D uncertain. The germline V gene has CDR1 MNHEY and CDR2 SMNVEV (reference sequence). The V end was cut by 3 bases, the J end by 0 bases, with 11 bases between. The CDR3 sequence is 15 residues long. The CDR3 nucleotides are TGTGCCAGCAGTTTGGTGTCGGTACCTAACTATGGCTACACCTTC. Its protein product is CASSLVSVPNYGYTF.

The CDR3 coding sequence is TGTGCCAGCAGTGAATACGCAGGGGGCTCAGGAAACACCATATATTTT. As protein: CASSEYAGGSGNTIYF. The rearrangement links TRBV25-1 to TRBJ1-3, with 8 bases fitting TRBD1. With V trimmed by 0 bases and J by 4 bases, 5 bases remained unmatched. Per germline, CDR1 MGHDK and CDR2 SYGVNS. CDR3 length: 16 amino acids.

V is TRBV14 and J is TRBJ1-5; 7 bases agree with TRBD1. There are 16 residues in the CDR3. V shed 0 bases and J 6 bases; nucleotides not matched to a gene: 8. Germline CDR1 SGHDN, CDR2 FVKESK. Here the CDR3 DNA reads TGTGCCAGCAGCCAAGATGAGGGACAGCATCTTCAGCCCCAGCATTTT. It encodes CASSQDEGQHLQPQHF.

The chain carries TRBV7-2 and TRBJ2-7; D not certain. This CDR3 region has 13 residues. Germline V gene data show CDR1 as SGHTA and CDR2 as FQGNSA. Trimming took off 3 bases at V and 5 bases at J, with 11 bases between the two ends. DNA for the CDR3: TGTGCCAGCAGCTTGGCTCGATATAACGAGCAGTACTTC. Translation gives CASSLARYNEQYF.

The chain carries TRBV27 and TRBJ2-5, with TRBD1 identical over 9 bases. Germline V lookup: CDR1 MNHEY, CDR2 SMNVEV (reference sequence). Germline trimming cut 1 base from V and 4 bases from J; bases unmatched to any gene: 4. This CDR3 comprises 15 residues. In nucleotides, the CDR3 is TGTGCCAGCAGTTTATATAACAGGGGGCGAGAGACCCAGTACTTC. The encoded protein is CASSLYNRGRETQYF.